This TCR beta chain was identified in a study of T cell changes during pregnancy in multiple sclerosis. TCRdb keeps only in-frame clones here, not all; method: immunoSEQ multiplex PCR. Of over 90,000 clones in the sample, over 75% were seen once. Only one count was recorded for this clone. This receptor was identified in a female donor in good health, enrolled as a control in a pregnancy study. Material: peripheral blood, obtained in the second trimester of pregnancy.

In DNA, the CDR3 is TGTGCCAGCAGTATCCACGGGGGAGGGGAGACCCAGTACTTC. Its translation is CASSIHGGGETQYF. The V call is TRBV6-5, the J call TRBJ2-5, with 7 bases matching TRBD2. Germline values: CDR1 MNHEY, CDR2 SVGAGI. V was pared by 5 bases and J by 5 bases, with 8 bases of the junction left unmatched. The CDR3 runs to 14 residues.